Listed below are T cell receptor beta chains from one sample, sequenced in a study of monozygotic twins with inflammatory bowel disease. TCRdb derives one entry per CDR3 protein from the 5' RACE reads, leaving out DNA. This table lists around 150,000 distinct CDR3 sequences. What was sequenced was blood. The receptors originated from a human donor with ulcerative colitis or Crohn's disease, or a healthy co-twin of an affected twin (not recorded which). CDR3s include the opening cysteine and the closing phenylalanine or tryptophan.

V: TRBV6-1; J: TRBJ1-1; CDR3: CASSRARGITEAFF
V: TRBV19; J: TRBJ2-1; CDR3: CASSPRPDEQFF
V: TRBV30; J: TRBJ2-7; CDR3: CAWSVWPYEQYF
V: TRBV5-1; J: TRBJ1-1; CDR3: CASSPQAGVNTEAFF
V: TRBV23-1; J: TRBJ1-5; CDR3: CASSQSNHGRVSNQPQHF
V: TRBV7-2; J: TRBJ2-1; CDR3: CASSLAPPFSGEIYEQFF
V: TRBV7-2; J: TRBJ1-2; CDR3: CASSPTGGLDYGYTF
V: TRBV10-3; J: TRBJ1-1; CDR3: CAISGQGGTEALF
V: TRBV20-1; J: TRBJ2-1; CDR3: CSARDAVYSYNKQFF
V: TRBV20-1; J: TRBJ2-7; CDR3: CSAPGPSYEQYF
V: TRBV7-2; J: TRBJ2-2; CDR3: CASSSLTGAAGELFF
V: TRBV20-1; J: TRBJ1-5; CDR3: CSARDGGSRVSAQHF
V: TRBV20-1; J: TRBJ2-3; CDR3: CSARDRLVDPDTQYF
V: TRBV5-5; J: TRBJ2-3; CDR3: CASSLTGDTDTQYF
V: TRBV20-1; J: TRBJ2-1; CDR3: CSASPFTSGSSYNEQFF
V: TRBV23-1; J: TRBJ2-2; CDR3: CASHLRTGELFF
V: TRBV5-1; J: TRBJ2-3; CDR3: CASSLFALASGSTDTQYF
V: TRBV12-3/TRBV12-4; J: TRBJ2-1; CDR3: CASIRRKVGLNNEQFF
V: TRBV2; J: TRBJ1-5; CDR3: CASTQDRSNQPQHF
V: TRBV6-5; J: TRBJ1-3; CDR3: CASSYSGTRTGNTIYF
V: TRBV9; J: TRBJ2-7; CDR3: CASSIAPGPYEQYF
V: TRBV20-1; J: TRBJ2-1; CDR3: CSAAIPSSREQFF
V: TRBV7-2; J: TRBJ2-3; CDR3: CASSLAASNSDTQYF
V: TRBV20-1; J: TRBJ2-7; CDR3: CSASPLKGQGSYEQYF
V: TRBV20-1; J: TRBJ2-7; CDR3: CSARSALAGVYEQYF
V: TRBV20-1; J: TRBJ2-5; CDR3: CSDRVAGEGETQYF
V: TRBV28; J: TRBJ1-6; CDR3: CASSTRQGRYNSPLHF
V: TRBV29-1; J: TRBJ2-3; CDR3: CSVGRGRAKNTQYF
V: TRBV6-2/TRBV6-3; J: TRBJ2-2; CDR3: CASNRRDFPPGELFF
V: TRBV7-2; J: TRBJ2-2; CDR3: CASSLDGNGELFF
V: TRBV3-1; J: TRBJ2-3; CDR3: CASSQDLPEPDTQYF
V: TRBV24-1; J: TRBJ2-5; CDR3: CATSDPDKGEAQYF
V: TRBV7-3; J: TRBJ1-1; CDR3: CASSLTQTGTEAFF